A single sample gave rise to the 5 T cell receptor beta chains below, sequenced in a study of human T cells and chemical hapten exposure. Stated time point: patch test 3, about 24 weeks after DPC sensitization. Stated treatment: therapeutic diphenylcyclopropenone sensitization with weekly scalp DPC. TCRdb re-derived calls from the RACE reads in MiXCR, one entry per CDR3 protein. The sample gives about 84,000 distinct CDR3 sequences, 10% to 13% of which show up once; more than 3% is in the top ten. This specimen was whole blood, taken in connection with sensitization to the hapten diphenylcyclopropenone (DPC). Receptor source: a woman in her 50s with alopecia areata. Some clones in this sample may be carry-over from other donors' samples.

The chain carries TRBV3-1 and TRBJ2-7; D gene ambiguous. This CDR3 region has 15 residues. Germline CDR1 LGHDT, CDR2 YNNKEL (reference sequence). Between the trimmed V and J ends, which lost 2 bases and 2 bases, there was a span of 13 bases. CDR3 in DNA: TGTGCCAGCAGCCAAAAAGCCCCCCCGGCCTACGAGCAGTACTTC. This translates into CASSQKAPPAYEQYF.

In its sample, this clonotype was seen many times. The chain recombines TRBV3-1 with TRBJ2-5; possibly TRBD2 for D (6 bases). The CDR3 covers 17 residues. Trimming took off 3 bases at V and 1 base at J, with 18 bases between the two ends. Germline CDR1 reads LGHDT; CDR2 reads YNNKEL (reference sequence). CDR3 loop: CASSHSSGVRGQETQYF. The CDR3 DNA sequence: TGTGCCAGCAGCCATAGTTCGGGGGTAAGGGGCCAAGAGACCCAGTACTTC.

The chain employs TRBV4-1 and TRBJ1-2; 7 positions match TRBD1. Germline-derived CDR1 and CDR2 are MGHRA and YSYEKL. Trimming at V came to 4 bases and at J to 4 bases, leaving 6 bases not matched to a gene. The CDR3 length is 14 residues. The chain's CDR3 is CASSRTQGIYGYTF. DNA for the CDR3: TGCGCCAGCAGCCGTACACAGGGGATCTATGGCTACACCTTC.

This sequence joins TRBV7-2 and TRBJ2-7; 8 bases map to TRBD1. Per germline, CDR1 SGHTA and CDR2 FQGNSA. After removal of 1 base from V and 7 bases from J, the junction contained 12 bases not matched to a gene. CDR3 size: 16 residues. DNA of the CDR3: TGTGCCAGCAGCTTAGAGGCGGGACAGGTTTACCAGGAGCAGTACTTC. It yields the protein CASSLEAGQVYQEQYF.

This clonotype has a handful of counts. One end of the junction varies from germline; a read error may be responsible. The chain's CDR3 is CSFESTGTSGGVAYNEQFF. CDR3 nucleotides: TGCAGCTTTGAAAGCACCGGGACTAGCGGAGGGGTTGCCTACAATGAGCAGTTCTTC. The chain uses TRBV29-1 and TRBJ2-1, with 11 positions matching TRBD2. Germline V gene sequence: CDR1 SQVTM, CDR2 ANQGSEA. The CDR3 contains 19 residues.